The 8 T cell receptor beta chains listed next were all sequenced from one sample in a study of blood T cell repertoires in COVID-19. The table came from immunoSEQ multiplex PCR; TCRdb's copy has only in-frame clones and leaves some out. The sample lists 300,000 to 400,000 clones, more than 75% occurring once. The sequencing input was PBMCs or T cells enriched from blood (not recorded which). Source of these receptors: a woman aged 25 to 39 with acute COVID-19.

The chain employs TRBV11-1 and TRBJ2-7; 9 bases are a match to TRBD1. The CDR3 runs 14 residues. With 5 bases clipped from V and 6 bases from J, the junction kept 8 bases outside the gene matches. Looked up from germline, CDR1 is SGHAT and CDR2 is FQDESV (reference sequence). CDR3 region: CASSPPGTGFEQYF. CDR3 bases: TGTGCCAGCAGCCCGCCCGGGACAGGGTTCGAGCAGTACTTC.

This clone was seen only once. J is TRBJ2-1 and V is TRBV2; 13 bases agree with TRBD2. Looked up from germline, CDR1 is SNHLY and CDR2 is FYNNEI. CDR3 length: 17 residues. The J segment lost 1 base and the V segment lost 5 bases, leaving 5 bases of the junction unmatched. The CDR3: CASSTLAGGPSYNEQFF. The CDR3 DNA follows: TGTGCCAGCAGTACACTAGCGGGGGGGCCGTCCTACAATGAGCAGTTCTTC.

The table lists this clone with a few counts. This chain uses TRBV11-3 with TRBJ2-2, with D possibly TRBD2 on 5 matching bases. V was shortened by 5 bases and J by 7 bases, with 20 bases between the two germline ends. This CDR3 is built from 16 residues. The germline CDR1 and CDR2 sequences are SGHNT and YENEEA. Here the CDR3 reads CASSPRSGLGSGELFF. The CDR3 region has the DNA TGTGCCAGCAGCCCCAGATCCGGGTTGGGGAGCGGGGAGCTGTTTTTT.

V gene TRBV19 combines with J gene TRBJ1-1; tentatively, D is TRBD1 (6 bases). V was shortened by 5 bases and J by 4 bases, with 29 bases between the two germline ends. This CDR3 is built from 19 residues. The germline V gene has CDR1 LNHDA and CDR2 SQIVND (reference sequence). In nucleotides, the CDR3 is TGTGCCAGTAGTTCTCTGCTGGGAGGGTTAAGGGGAGGGGGCACTGAAGCTTTCTTT. Its translation is CASSSLLGGLRGGGTEAFF.

This chain connects TRBV19 to TRBJ1-5; the match to TRBD1 covers 7 bases. The CDR3 totals 14 residues. The V gene's germline CDR1 is LNHDA and CDR2 SQIVND (reference sequence). V lost 5 bases, J lost 4 bases, and 5 bases stayed unmatched. The CDR3, as DNA: TGTGCCAGTAGTGTGACAGGGCCAAATCAGCCCCAGCATTTT. Its translation: CASSVTGPNQPQHF.

The chain uses TRBV19 and TRBJ1-1, with TRBD1 matching over 9 bases. This CDR3 spans 14 amino acids. Unmatched junction bases numbered 4, after V lost 6 bases and J lost 2 bases. CDR1 LNHDA and CDR2 SQIVND come from the germline V gene (reference sequence). This CDR3 reads CASRHRGLNTEAFF. The CDR3 DNA reads as TGTGCCAGTAGGCACAGGGGGCTAAACACTGAAGCTTTCTTT.

The rearrangement uses TRBV6-4 and TRBJ1-3, with 8 bases matching TRBD1. This CDR3 comprises 17 residues. Germline assignment: CDR1 MRHNA and CDR2 SNTAGT. The V segment lost 1 base and the J segment 0 bases; nucleotides outside the gene matches: 5. CDR3 in DNA: TGTGCCAGCAGTGACTGGACAGGGAAGAGCTCTGGAAACACCATATATTTT. This codes for CASSDWTGKSSGNTIYF.

The count of this clone is one. The chain is built from TRBV4-3 and TRBJ1-5; tentative D call: TRBD1 (5 bases). The CDR3 consists of 17 residues. Germline loops: CDR1 LGHNA, CDR2 YSLEER. The ends were cut back, 3 bases at V and 8 bases at J, with 23 bases in the middle. CDR3 sequence: CASSQSLVAGSGEPQHF. The CDR3 DNA is TGCGCCAGCAGCCAGTCCTTAGTGGCAGGCTCGGGGGAGCCCCAGCATTTT.